These T cell receptor beta chains were read from a single sample in a study of tumor-infiltrating lymphocytes in localized non-small cell lung cancer. TCRdb's table, derived via immunoSEQ multiplex PCR, lists solely in-frame clones and lacks some. Of 12,000 to 15,000 clones in the sample, 68% were seen once. Sample: uninvolved lung tissue not adjacent to the tumor. These receptors were obtained from a human donor with non-small cell lung cancer. CDR3s include the opening cysteine and the closing phenylalanine or tryptophan. The D gene is left open where the match is weak. Size is omitted from some rows. Given values are once, few, many or a class for expanded clones.

NA	TRBJ1-2	TRBV6-5	TRBD1	TGTGCCAGCGTCGCAGGGGGGAACTATGGCTACACCTTC	CASVAGGNYGYTF
NA	TRBJ2-2	TRBV27	TRBD1	TGTGCCAGCAGATTGACAGGGGAGAACACCGGGGAGCTGTTTTTT	CASRLTGENTGELFF
once	TRBJ2-7	TRBV7-2	TRBD1	TGTGCCAGTTCGACAGGGATTGAGCAGTACTTC	CASSTGIEQYF
NA	TRBJ1-4	TRBV5-6	NA	TGTGCCAGCAGCTTGGGAGGGTCGCGGAGTGAAAAACTGTTTTTT	CASSLGGSRSEKLFF
NA	TRBJ1-4	TRBV6-5	NA	TGTGCCAGCAGTCAACAGGAAAGAGAACTGTTTTTT	CASSQQERELFF
NA	TRBJ1-1	TRBV28	TRBD1	TGTGCCAGCAGTGCTTACAGGGGGCGCAAGGACACTGAAGCTTTCTTT	CASSAYRGRKDTEAFF
few	TRBJ2-7	TRBV15	TRBD1	TGTGCCACCAGCGCGGACAGGTCCTACGAGCAGTACTTC	CATSADRSYEQYF
few	TRBJ1-1	TRBV7-2	NA	TGTGCCAGCAGCTGGCGAAGGGACACTGAAGCTTTCTTT	CASSWRRDTEAFF
NA	TRBJ2-3	TRBV4-1	TRBD2	TGCGCCAGCAGCCCCTGGCTAGCGGCATTGTTGGGAGGCACAGATACGCAGTATTTT	CASSPWLAALLGGTDTQYF
few	TRBJ1-6	TRBV7-2	TRBD1	TGTGCCAGCAGCTTAGGACAGGGCCTATACCTCCACTTT	CASSLGQGLYLHF
NA	TRBJ2-7	TRBV6-5	TRBD1	TGTGCCAGCAATTCGGGACAGTCCTACGAGCAGTACTTC	CASNSGQSYEQYF
NA	TRBJ2-5	TRBV29-1	TRBD2	TGCAGCGTCCTAACTTGGGGCGGGAGGGGAGAGACCCAGTACTTC	CSVLTWGGRGETQYF
NA	TRBJ2-3	TRBV7-6	NA	TGTGCCAGCAGCACCAAGGCAGGGCCAGATACGCAGTATTTT	CASSTKAGPDTQYF
NA	TRBJ2-1	TRBV28	NA	TGTGCCAGCAGTTTATGGGGGCGGACGGACCCCCGGGGCAATGAGCAGTTCTTC	CASSLWGRTDPRGNEQFF
NA	TRBJ1-3	TRBV28	NA	TGTGCCAGCGGCCCTACTGGCACCATATATTTT	CASGPTGTIYF
NA	TRBJ2-2	TRBV5-6	TRBD2	TGTGCCAGCAGCCCGGGACTAGCGGATTCCGCGAACACCGGGGAGCTGTTTTTT	CASSPGLADSANTGELFF
NA	TRBJ2-3	TRBV6-5	NA	TGTGCCAGCGCGGGGGCCTCTAGCACAGATACGCAGTATTTT	CASAGASSTDTQYF
NA	TRBJ2-1	TRBV27	NA	TGTGCCAGCAGTTTTCTGGGGGCCCGGGGCAATGAGCAGTTCTTC	CASSFLGARGNEQFF
NA	TRBJ1-5	TRBV5-6	TRBD1	TGTGCCAGCAGCTCAGGGGGGCAGCCCCAGCATTTT	CASSSGGQPQHF
NA	TRBJ1-6	TRBV9	TRBD1	TGTGCCAGCAGCGTAGCAAGACAGGGTGGATCACCCCTCCACTTT	CASSVARQGGSPLHF
NA	TRBJ2-3	TRBV4-2	TRBD2	TGTGCCAGCAGCCAAGATCCAGCGGGGGTGGGCAGGGATACGCAGTATTTT	CASSQDPAGVGRDTQYF
NA	TRBJ2-5	TRBV7-2	TRBD2	TGTGCCAGCAGCTTAGATATAGCGGGGGAGGGAACCCAGTACTTC	CASSLDIAGEGTQYF
NA	TRBJ2-3	TRBV29-1	TRBD2	TGCAGTTCCTCCGGGACTAGCGGGACCCTAGATACGCAGTATTTT	CSSSGTSGTLDTQYF
NA	TRBJ1-3	TRBV7-9	NA	TGTGCCAGCAGCCCCTCGGGGGGCAAAGGAAACACCATATATTTT	CASSPSGGKGNTIYF
few	TRBJ1-1	TRBV2	NA	TGTGCCAGCAGGGCCGAGGGCCGGGGGAACACTGAAGCTTTCTTT	CASRAEGRGNTEAFF
NA	TRBJ1-2	TRBV30	NA	TGTGCCTGGAACGACCTGGGGCAGGCGTTGAGCTATGGCTACACCTTC	CAWNDLGQALSYGYTF
few	TRBJ2-1	TRBV7-9	TRBD1	TGTGCCAGCACCCCCGCATCCGGGACAGGCTCCAATGAGCAGTTCTTC	CASTPASGTGSNEQFF
NA	TRBJ2-2	TRBV7-9	NA	TGTGCCAGCCGGGTACGAACCAACACCGGGGAGCTGTTTTTT	CASRVRTNTGELFF
NA	TRBJ2-5	TRBV11-2	NA	TGTGCCAGCAGCACCTCCGGGACTTTAAAGACCCAGTACTTC	CASSTSGTLKTQYF
once	TRBJ1-2	TRBV6-1	NA	TGTGCCAGCAGAGGCTCAGCCGGCTATGGCTACACCTTC	CASRGSAGYGYTF
few	TRBJ2-1	TRBV10-3	TRBD1	TGTGCCATCAGACAGGGGGTCGATGAGCAGTTCTTC	CAIRQGVDEQFF
NA	TRBJ1-1	TRBV28	TRBD1	TGTGCCAGCAGTCCAGGACAGGCCCCTAACACTGAAGCTTTCTTT	CASSPGQAPNTEAFF
NA	TRBJ2-7	TRBV27	NA	TGTGCCAGCAGTTTCACGGGTGGGGAGCAGTACTTC	CASSFTGGEQYF
once	TRBJ1-2	TRBV7-8	TRBD1	TGTGCCAGCAGCTTAGCTCCCGACAGGGTTCGCTACACCTTC	CASSLAPDRVRYTF
NA	TRBJ1-2	TRBV6-5	NA	TGTGCCAGCAGCTTAAACCCGGACCCCACCTATGGCTACACCTTC	CASSLNPDPTYGYTF
NA	TRBJ1-5	TRBV4-2	NA	TGTGCCAGCAGCCGAGACGGGGGTGATCAGCCCCAGCATTTT	CASSRDGGDQPQHF
NA	TRBJ2-6	TRBV19	NA	TGTGCCAGTCAGGACAGCAATCTCCGGGTCCTGACTTTC	CASQDSNLRVLTF
NA	TRBJ2-7	TRBV10-3	TRBD1	TGTGCCGTCAACTTGGACGGACAGGGGGCATACGAGCAGTACTTC	CAVNLDGQGAYEQYF
NA	TRBJ2-7	TRBV10-3	NA	TGTGCCATCAGTGGCCAAGACTTGAGCGAGCAGTACTTC	CAISGQDLSEQYF
NA	TRBJ1-2	TRBV7-8	TRBD1	TGTGCCAGCAGCTTAGCGAATAAGGGGGCGTTATATGGCTACACCTTC	CASSLANKGALYGYTF
few	TRBJ2-7	TRBV6-6	TRBD2	TGTGCCAGCAGTTACGAGCCTAGCGGTTTCTACGAGCAGTACTTC	CASSYEPSGFYEQYF
medium-sized	TRBJ2-7	TRBV7-6	NA	TGTGCCAGCAGCTTAGGGACAGACCGCGAGCAGTACTTC	CASSLGTDREQYF
once	TRBJ2-7	TRBV28	TRBD1	TGTGCCAGCAGTTCGGCCACAGGGGGGAACTACGAGCAGTACTTC	CASSSATGGNYEQYF
few	TRBJ1-1	TRBV11-2	NA	TGTGCCAGCAGCGCCGAGGGAGGGGCTGAAGCTTTCTTT	CASSAEGGAEAFF
NA	TRBJ2-7	TRBV28	NA	TGTGCCAGCAGTTTACCCCCAGAGACATCCTACGAGCAGTACTTC	CASSLPPETSYEQYF
few	TRBJ1-2	TRBV4-2	TRBD1	TGTGCCAGCAGCCAAGCCTCTCGGGACAGGGTAGGCTACACCTTC	CASSQASRDRVGYTF
NA	TRBJ1-1	TRBV9	NA	TGTGCCAGCAGCGCTGGGATCCGCACTGAAGCTTTCTTT	CASSAGIRTEAFF
NA	TRBJ1-4	TRBV2	TRBD1	TGTGCCAGCAGGCAGGGGGCCGGTGAAAAACTGTTTTTT	CASRQGAGEKLFF
NA	TRBJ1-2	TRBV28	TRBD1	TGTGCCAGCAGTCGGACAGGGGGCGAAGGCTACACCTTC	CASSRTGGEGYTF
NA	TRBJ2-7	TRBV19	TRBD2	TGTGCCAGTAGTCCGGGGGGGCAGGGGCCCCCCTACGAGCAGTACTTC	CASSPGGQGPPYEQYF
NA	TRBJ2-5	TRBV27	NA	TGTGCCAGCAGTTTATTGAGCCAAAGTCTCCTCCGAACCCAGTACTTC	CASSLLSQSLLRTQYF
NA	TRBJ1-5	TRBV28	NA	TGTGCCAGCAGCCCCCCCGGCAGTTATCAGCCCCAGCATTTT	CASSPPGSYQPQHF